The clone carrying this T cell receptor (beta chain) was counted at least ten times. Its antigen is unidentified. V dropped 5 bases and J dropped 2 bases, with 15 bases sitting between them. The CDR3 extends over 14 amino acids. Germline V gene sequence: CDR1 SQVTM, CDR2 ANQGSEA. The sample is drawn from a study of CD8 T cells in ankylosing spondylitis. Findings of the study overall: What appeared characteristic of ankylosing spondylitis blood was a TCR beta motif of eight highly homologous variants. Earlier studies detected some motif variants in reactive arthritis synovial fluid and blood.

TCRdb called the 5' RACE reads again in MiXCR, with one record for every CDR3 protein. The data hold around 140,000 distinct CDR3 sequences, with approximately 10% observed a single time. The genes are TRBV29-1 and TRBJ1-1; D is ambiguous. Sequencing was performed on blood, either unsorted or a sorted T cell fraction (not recorded which). This receptor was obtained from a female donor with ankylosing spondylitis or in good health (not recorded which). The CDR3 here is CSVSRTAANTEAFF. The CDR3 region has the DNA TGCAGCGTTTCAAGGACGGCGGCTAACACTGAAGCTTTCTTT. The variable domain in full, with the rest retrieved from reference TRBV29-1 and TRBJ1-1, is SAVISQKPSRDICQRGTSLTIQCQVDSQVTMMFWYRQQPGQSLTLIATANQGSEATYESGFVIDKFPISRPNLTFSTLTVSNMSPEDSSIYLCSVSRTAANTEAFFGQGTRLTVV.